One sample yielded the 23 T cell receptor beta chains listed below, sequenced in a study of T cells in tuberculosis. Sequencing was performed with immunoSEQ multiplex PCR; in TCRdb, only in-frame clones are kept and a portion is missing. The repertoire holds about 30,000 clones, with roughly 94% as singletons. Input material: PBMCs. These receptors were obtained from a donor aged 10-29 years with latent tuberculosis or without tuberculosis infection.

The V and J genes are TRBV6-1 and TRBJ2-2; no clear D. Germline CDR1 reads MNHNS; CDR2 reads SASEGT. CDR3 length equals 14 residues. The V and J ends lost 1 base and 4 bases respectively, with 7 bases between them. The CDR3 nucleotides read TGTGCCAGCAGTGAAGGGTTGCGCACCGGGGAGCTGTTTTTT. This gives the protein CASSEGLRTGELFF.

The rearrangement links TRBV12-5 to TRBJ2-5; D is possibly TRBD2 (7 bases). Trimming removed 3 bases from V and 3 bases from J, with 11 bases in between. Germline V gene sequence: CDR1 LGHNT, CDR2 FRNRAP. The CDR3 is made up of 14 amino acids. CDR3 in amino acids: CASGFLGGEETQYF. The DNA of the CDR3 is TGTGCTAGTGGTTTCTTAGGGGGGGAAGAGACCCAGTACTTC.

The genes are TRBV5-1 and TRBJ1-2; 11 bases agree with TRBD1. This CDR3 spans 18 amino acids. Germline V lookup: CDR1 SGHRS, CDR2 YFSETQ. V lost 1 base, J lost 4 bases, and 12 bases stayed unmatched. CDR3 amino acids: CASSLTGQGARVSYGYTF. The CDR3, as DNA: TGCGCCAGCAGCTTGACCGGACAGGGGGCGCGGGTATCCTATGGCTACACCTTC.

V usage is TRBV6-5 and J usage is TRBJ1-5; D not resolved. This CDR3 comprises 15 residues. The V and J ends lost 6 bases and 2 bases respectively, with 14 bases between them. Germline values: CDR1 MNHEY, CDR2 SVGAGI. The CDR3 region has the DNA TGTGCCAGCAGCCGCGTGGGAGTCGGCAATCAGCCCCAGCATTTT. Translating it yields CASSRVGVGNQPQHF.

The chain combines TRBV7-7 with TRBJ2-7; 7 bases agree with TRBD1. V was pared by 1 base and J by 5 bases, with 5 bases of the junction left unmatched. Germline CDR1 is SSHAT and CDR2 is FNYEAQ (reference sequence). The CDR3 is 14 residues long. In nucleotides, the CDR3 is TGTGCCAGCAGCTTAGGGACAGGTTCCCACGAGCAGTACTTC. Translation gives CASSLGTGSHEQYF.

V is TRBV2 and J is TRBJ1-5, with 7 bases aligning to TRBD1. This CDR3 has 14 amino acids. Germline trimming cut 3 bases from V and 7 bases from J; bases unmatched to any gene: 6. The germline CDR1 and CDR2 sequences are SNHLY and FYNNEI. Here the CDR3 DNA reads TGTGCCAGCAGTGAGAGGGCAGGGGGACAGCCCCAGCATTTT. Protein sequence: CASSERAGGQPQHF.

The chain is built from TRBV29-1 and TRBJ2-5; D may be TRBD2 (5 bases). The CDR3 sequence is 12 residues long. Germline V gene data show CDR1 as SQVTM and CDR2 as ANQGSEA. The CDR3 DNA sequence: TGCAGTTCTGTGGGGAGAGAAGAGACCCAGTACTTC. It yields the protein CSSVGREETQYF.

This clone has a single count. The chain couples TRBV6-1 to TRBJ1-3; 8 bases fit TRBD1. Looked up from germline, CDR1 is MNHNS and CDR2 is SASEGT. This CDR3 comprises 15 residues. With V trimmed by 7 bases and J by 4 bases, 9 bases remained unmatched. CDR3 protein: CASKTGEYLGNTIYF. DNA of the CDR3: TGTGCCAGCAAGACAGGGGAGTATTTAGGAAACACCATATATTTT.

The chain joins TRBV19 to TRBJ1-3; 9 bases map to TRBD1. V was clipped by 0 bases and J by 0 bases; unmatched bases: 18. Germline-derived CDR1 and CDR2 are LNHDA and SQIVND (reference sequence). The CDR3 sequence is 22 residues long. The CDR3 is CASSIDFRDRAFLGVSGNTIYF. The CDR3 region has the DNA TGTGCCAGTAGTATAGATTTTCGGGACAGGGCATTTCTCGGGGTCTCTGGAAACACCATATATTTT.

This rearrangement joins TRBV28 to TRBJ2-2; TRBD2 matches 10 bases. V trimming: 8 bases; J trimming: 7 bases; junction bases outside the gene matches: 10. CDR1 MDHEN and CDR2 SYDVKM come from the germline V gene. The CDR3 has 15 residues. The CDR3 sequence is CASRKPAGGIGELFF. CDR3 nucleotides: TGTGCCAGCCGAAAGCCAGCGGGAGGGATCGGGGAGCTGTTTTTT.

The chain carries TRBV29-1 and TRBJ2-3; TRBD2 might be the D (5 bases). Germline V gene data show CDR1 as SQVTM and CDR2 as ANQGSEA. Trimming left V 6 bases short and J 2 bases short, with 12 bases between. CDR3 size: 13 residues. The CDR3 coding sequence is TGCAGCGTGGAACGGGAAGTCACAGATACGCAGTATTTT. This encodes CSVEREVTDTQYF.

The V gene is TRBV5-1, the J gene TRBJ2-5, with 8 positions matching TRBD2. V shed 1 base and J 3 bases; nucleotides not matched to a gene: 2. CDR3 size: 14 residues. In germline, CDR1 is SGHRS, CDR2 YFSETQ. This CDR3 reads CASSLSSGKETQYF. CDR3 in DNA: TGCGCCAGCAGCTTGAGTAGCGGGAAAGAGACCCAGTACTTC.

V usage is TRBV15 and J usage is TRBJ2-2; TRBD1 matches at 7 bases. Losses at the gene ends were 5 bases for V and 2 bases for J; bases not matched to a gene: 8. Germline CDR1 is LNHNV and CDR2 is YYDKDF (reference sequence). The CDR3 spans 16 residues. DNA for the CDR3: TGTGCCACCAGCGATCCACAGGGGACAAACACCGGGGAGCTGTTTTTT. Translation gives CATSDPQGTNTGELFF.

The CDR3 spells CAWSVEGGQPQHF. CDR3 sequence (DNA): TGTGCCTGGAGTGTAGAAGGGGGTCAGCCCCAGCATTTT. The chain employs TRBV30 and TRBJ1-5, with a tentative D call TRBD1 (6 bases). V was trimmed by 0 bases and J by 6 bases, leaving 9 bases between them. The CDR3 has 13 residues. In germline, CDR1 is GTSNPN, CDR2 SVGIG (reference sequence).

The chain is built from TRBV27 and TRBJ1-4; TRBD1 matches at 7 bases. J was trimmed by 8 bases and V by 5 bases; bases with no gene match: 5. The CDR3 is 13 amino acids. In germline, CDR1 is MNHEY, CDR2 SMNVEV (reference sequence). The CDR3 loop reads CASSPGQAEKLFF. The CDR3 DNA sequence: TGTGCCAGCAGTCCCGGACAGGCGGAAAAACTGTTTTTT.

Concerning this clone: The junction departs from germline at one end; a sequencing error may be responsible. V gene TRBV7-8 combines with J gene TRBJ2-7; weak D call: TRBD2 (6 bases). The CDR3 spans 13 residues. Looked up from germline, CDR1 is SGHVS and CDR2 is FQNEAQ. The CDR3 bases are TGTGCCAGCAGTTTAGGACTATCCCACGAGCAGTACTTC. Translating gives CASSLGLSHEQYF. The entire variable domain, with the rest obtained from reference TRBV7-8 and TRBJ2-7, is as follows: GAGVSQSPRYKVAKRGQDVALRCDPISGHVSLFWYQQALGQGPEFLTYFQNEAQLDKSGLPSDRFFAERPEGSVSTLKIQRTQQEDSAVYLCASSLGLSHEQYFGPGTRLTVT.

The gene calls are TRBV10-1 and TRBJ2-3; D gene uncertain. CDR1 WNHNN and CDR2 SYGVQD come from the germline V gene (reference sequence). The CDR3 has 13 residues. V was clipped by 2 bases and J by 2 bases, with 5 bases between them. CDR3 nucleotide sequence: TGCGCCAGCAGTGAGGCTAACACAGATACGCAGTATTTT. Protein product: CASSEANTDTQYF.

This clone showed up just once. V gene TRBV10-3 combines with J gene TRBJ2-7; D gene unclear. The length of the CDR3 is 14 residues. V lost 2 bases and J lost 1, with 9 bases in between. The germline V gene encodes CDR1 ENHRY and CDR2 SYGVKD. CDR3 in amino acids: CAISEREVSYEQYF. CDR3 sequence (DNA): TGTGCCATCAGTGAGAGAGAGGTTTCCTACGAGCAGTACTTC.

The gene calls are TRBV2 and TRBJ1-5, with D uncertain. The CDR3 extends over 15 amino acids. Looked up from germline, CDR1 is SNHLY and CDR2 is FYNNEI. Trimming shortened V by 6 bases and J by 2 bases, and 14 bases separated the two germline ends. The CDR3 DNA sequence: TGTGCCAGCAGAGGAGGGTCCGGGGGCAATCAGCCCCAGCATTTT. Protein product: CASRGGSGGNQPQHF.

This clone has only one observation. The chain combines TRBV10-3 with TRBJ1-1; unclear D gene. The V end was cut by 6 bases, the J end by 6 bases, with 14 bases between. This CDR3 spans 13 amino acids. Germline-derived CDR1 and CDR2 are ENHRY and SYGVKD. The CDR3 DNA follows: TGTGCCATCAGGGGTACCGGGGATTCTGAAGCTTTCTTT. This codes for CAIRGTGDSEAFF.

This rearrangement joins TRBV27 to TRBJ1-2; 8 bases match TRBD1. In germline, CDR1 is MNHEY, CDR2 SMNVEV (reference sequence). After removal of 2 bases from V and 4 bases from J, the junction contained 9 bases not matched to a gene. The CDR3 is 16 amino acids. CDR3: CASSLHPLDRAYGYTF. The CDR3 DNA reads as TGTGCCAGCAGTTTACACCCCCTGGACAGGGCCTATGGCTACACCTTC.

The genes are TRBV19 and TRBJ1-1; 7 bases are shared with TRBD1. V was pared by 1 base and J by 7 bases, with 9 bases of the junction left unmatched. The CDR3 loop spans 15 amino acids. Per the germline V gene, CDR1 is LNHDA and CDR2 is SQIVND (reference sequence). CDR3 DNA sequence: TGTGCCAGTAGTATAGCGACAGGGTCGTCTTTTGAAGCTTTCTTT. It specifies CASSIATGSSFEAFF.

This chain uses TRBV5-1 with TRBJ2-2, with D tentatively TRBD1 (6 bases). In germline, CDR1 is SGHRS, CDR2 YFSETQ. The CDR3 has 14 residues. V was trimmed by 3 bases and J by 1 base, leaving 7 bases between them. For the CDR3, the DNA is TGCGCCAGCAGCTCACAGGGGAACACCGGGGAGCTGTTTTTT. This codes for CASSSQGNTGELFF.